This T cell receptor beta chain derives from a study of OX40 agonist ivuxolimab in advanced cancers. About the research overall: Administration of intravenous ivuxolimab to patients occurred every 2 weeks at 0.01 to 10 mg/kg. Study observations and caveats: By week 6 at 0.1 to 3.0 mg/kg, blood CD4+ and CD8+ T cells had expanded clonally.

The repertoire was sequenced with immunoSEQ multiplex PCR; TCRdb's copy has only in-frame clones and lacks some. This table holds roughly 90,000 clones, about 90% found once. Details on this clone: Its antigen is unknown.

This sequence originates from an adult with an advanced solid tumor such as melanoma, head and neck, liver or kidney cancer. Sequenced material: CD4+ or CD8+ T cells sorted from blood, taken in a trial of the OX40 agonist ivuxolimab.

CDR3 in DNA: TGTGCCTGGAGTGTAGAAGTAGCGGGAGACCATGAGCAGTTCTTC. It encodes CAWSVEVAGDHEQFF. V is TRBV30 and J is TRBJ2-1; 9 bases line up with TRBD2. The CDR3 is made up of 15 amino acids. V dropped 0 bases and J dropped 8; count of bases not matched to a gene: 8. The V gene's germline CDR1 is GTSNPN and CDR2 SVGIG (reference sequence). The entire variable domain, with the rest obtained from reference TRBV30 and TRBJ2-1, is as follows: SQTIHQWPATLVQPVGSPLSLECTVEGTSNPNLYWYRQAAGRGLQLLFYSVGIGQISSEVPQNLSASRPQDRQFILSSKKLLLSDSGFYLCAWSVEVAGDHEQFFGPGTRLTVL.